These 24 T cell receptor beta chains came from one sample sequenced in a study of T-cell reconstitution after alpha-beta-depleted transplantation in children. For TCRbeta, the library was prepared with unique molecular identifiers. TCRdb processed the PCR reads anew with MiXCR; each CDR3 protein has one entry. Seen here are about 900,000 distinct CDR3 sequences, roughly 29% observed once, and the top ten hold roughly 28%. The specimen was PBMCs, mostly from graft donor cells, collected 360 days after TCRalphabeta/CD19-depleted stem cell transplant. The receptors stem from a boy in the first two years of life who had a stem cell transplant for SCID, so the T cells may come from the graft donor.

The chain has TRBV4-1 and TRBJ1-2; D is uncertain. Trimming cost V 0 bases and J 2 bases, with 10 bases left between them. The CDR3 spans 15 residues. Germline lookup yields CDR1 MGHRA and CDR2 YSYEKL. The CDR3 loop reads CASSQDVRLNYGYTF. Here the CDR3 DNA reads TGCGCCAGCAGCCAAGATGTCAGGTTGAACTATGGCTACACCTTC.

The J gene is TRBJ1-2, the V gene TRBV28; 10 bases are shared with TRBD1. The CDR3 loop spans 15 amino acids. Germline CDR1 is MDHEN and CDR2 is SYDVKM. J lost 4 bases, V lost 7 bases, and 9 bases had no gene match. The CDR3 region is CASTDPGQGLYGYTF. CDR3 in DNA: TGTGCCAGCACTGATCCGGGACAGGGGCTCTATGGCTACACCTTC.

The chain carries TRBV29-1 and TRBJ1-2, with TRBD1 as a possible D gene (6 bases). This CDR3 comprises 14 residues. Trimming removed 4 bases from V and 6 bases from J, with 18 bases in between. CDR1 and CDR2 from the germline V gene are SQVTM and ANQGSEA. This chain's CDR3 is CSVGVGRGRDGYTF. As DNA, the CDR3 is TGCAGCGTTGGGGTGGGACGGGGGCGAGATGGCTACACCTTC.

In this sample, this clonotype turned up a few times. The chain carries TRBV12-3 or TRBV12-4 and TRBJ1-2, with 8 nucleotides matching TRBD1. CDR3 size: 15 residues. V was clipped by 4 bases and J by 8 bases; unmatched bases: 12. The CDR3 is CASSSSPSGGGGYTF. The CDR3 DNA reads as TGTGCCAGCAGTTCATCCCCATCAGGGGGCGGCGGCTACACCTTC.

V and J are TRBV4-1 and TRBJ1-5; a possible D gene is TRBD1 (5 bases). The V end lost 3 bases, the J end lost 8 bases, and 17 bases lay between the germline ends. Germline V gene data show CDR1 as MGHRA and CDR2 as YSYEKL. The length of the CDR3 is 15 residues. The DNA of the CDR3 is TGCGCCAGCAGCCAGACCGGACACCTAGCAAAGCCCCAGCATTTT. Translation: CASSQTGHLAKPQHF.

This chain joins TRBV12-3 or TRBV12-4 and TRBJ1-3; D not resolved. This CDR3 has 14 residues. With 3 bases removed from V and 0 bases from J, the gap between germline ends came to 6 bases. CDR3 amino acids: CASSFRVSGNTIYF. The CDR3, as DNA: TGTGCCAGCAGTTTCCGGGTCTCTGGAAACACCATATATTTT.

The chain couples TRBV15 to TRBJ2-2; D is ambiguous. Trimming took off 1 base at V and 5 bases at J, with 11 bases between the two ends. Germline V gene data show CDR1 as LNHNV and CDR2 as YYDKDF (reference sequence). The length of the CDR3 is 15 residues. The CDR3 bases are TGTGCCACCAGCAGAGGAGGATATCAGACCGGGGAGCTGTTTTTT. Its protein is CATSRGGYQTGELFF.

This clonotype came up a few times. The J gene is TRBJ2-1, the V gene TRBV15; D might be TRBD1 or TRBD2, each matching 5 bases. The ends were cut back, 0 bases at V and 9 bases at J, with 12 bases in the middle. Germline loops: CDR1 LNHNV, CDR2 YYDKDF (reference sequence). This CDR3 is 14 amino acids long. The CDR3 DNA sequence: TGTGCCACCAGCAGAGAAGTGGGACGAAGTGAGCAGTTCTTC. Amino acid sequence: CATSREVGRSEQFF.

This clonotype was detected only a few times. The CDR3 protein is CSVYLAGGPNEQFF. CDR3 coding DNA: TGCAGCGTTTATCTAGCGGGGGGGCCGAATGAGCAGTTCTTC. V and J are TRBV29-1 and TRBJ2-1; 12 nucleotides line up with TRBD2. J was trimmed by 7 bases and V by 5 bases; bases with no gene match: 6. The germline V gene encodes CDR1 SQVTM and CDR2 ANQGSEA. CDR3 size: 14 residues.

V usage is TRBV7-9 and J usage is TRBJ2-5; D possibly matches TRBD1 or TRBD2 (5 bases each). Trimming took off 0 bases at V and 1 base at J, with 12 bases between the two ends. This CDR3 contains 16 residues. Germline V CDR1 and CDR2: SEHNR, FQNEAQ (reference sequence). The CDR3, as DNA: TGTGCCAGCAGCTTAGCCAGGGTGAGGGGCCAAGAGACCCAGTACTTC. It yields the protein CASSLARVRGQETQYF.

CDR3 coding DNA: TGTGCCAGCAGCTTAGGTATAAGCGGAAACACCGGGGAGCTGTTTTTT. It specifies CASSLGISGNTGELFF. The chain is built from TRBV7-2 and TRBJ2-2; perhaps TRBD2 as D (5 bases). Germline V lookup: CDR1 SGHTA, CDR2 FQGNSA. This CDR3 is built from 16 residues. Trimming took off 1 base at V and 2 bases at J, with 11 bases between the two ends.

This clonotype has only a few counts. This chain uses TRBV4-1 with TRBJ2-3; D possibly matches TRBD1 or TRBD2 (5 bases each). CDR1 is MGHRA and CDR2 is YSYEKL in the germline V gene. The length of the CDR3 is 16 residues. V gave up 0 bases and J gave up 0 bases, with 10 bases separating them. The chain's CDR3 is CASSQDHGASTDTQYF. CDR3 nucleotide sequence: TGCGCCAGCAGCCAAGATCACGGGGCTAGCACAGATACGCAGTATTTT.

The rearrangement links TRBV6-6 to TRBJ2-4, with 10 nucleotides matching TRBD1. Germline V gene lookup returns CDR1 MNHNY and CDR2 SVGAGI (reference sequence). Germline trimming cut 6 bases from V and 8 bases from J; bases unmatched to any gene: 4. CDR3 size: 13 residues. In nucleotides, the CDR3 is TGTGCCAGCAGCGGGGACAGGGGTCACATTCAGTACTTC. Translating gives CASSGDRGHIQYF.

This clonotype was counted only a few times. The rearrangement links TRBV11-2 to TRBJ2-5; possibly TRBD2 for D (6 bases). This CDR3 has 17 residues. Germline V CDR1 and CDR2: SGHAT, FQNNGV. V lost 6 bases and J lost 3, with 23 bases in between. DNA for the CDR3: TGTGCCAGCAGTCCGCGGGGACTGAAAATTCAAGAAGAGACCCAGTACTTC. Translated: CASSPRGLKIQEETQYF.

This clonotype was seen at least ten times. The genes are TRBV7-7 and TRBJ2-2; D is unclear. The CDR3 spans 16 residues. Trimming left V 5 bases short and J 1 base short, with 14 bases between. Germline V gives CDR1 SSHAT, CDR2 FNYEAQ (reference sequence). The CDR3: CASSPTLTENTGELFF. In nucleotides, the CDR3 is TGTGCCAGCAGCCCCACCTTAACAGAGAACACCGGGGAGCTGTTTTTT. The whole variable domain, filled in from reference TRBV7-7 and TRBJ2-2, reads GAGVSQSPRYKVTKRGQDVTLRCDPISSHATLYWYQQALGQGPEFLTYFNYEAQPDKSGLPSDRFSAERPEGSISTLTIQRTEQRDSAMYRCASSPTLTENTGELFFGEGSRLTVL.

In its sample, this clonotype was seen a few times. The chain uses TRBV6-5 and TRBJ2-1; TRBD2 agrees at 8 bases. The CDR3 spans 16 residues. CDR1 is MNHEY and CDR2 is SVGAGI in the germline V gene. V lost 4 bases, J lost 4 bases, and 9 bases stayed unmatched. DNA of the CDR3: TGTGCCAGCAGTTTGGCGGGGGGTCCTAAATACAATGAGCAGTTCTTC. Translation: CASSLAGGPKYNEQFF.

This clonotype was seen a handful of times. The J gene is TRBJ2-1, the V gene TRBV7-2, with D uncertain. The V gene lost 1 base and the J gene lost 3 bases, with 13 bases spanning the gap. Germline CDR1 is SGHTA and CDR2 is FQGNSA. The CDR3 covers 16 residues. Here the CDR3 DNA reads TGTGCCAGCAGCTTAGTACACAATCAGATCTACAATGAGCAGTTCTTC. The encoded protein is CASSLVHNQIYNEQFF.

This clonotype came up a few times. The chain carries TRBV20-1 and TRBJ2-3, with 9 bases fitting TRBD2. CDR1 and CDR2 from the germline V gene are DFQATT and SNEGSKA (reference sequence). CDR3 size: 18 residues. The trim removed 0 bases at V and 2 bases at J, leaving 12 bases unmatched. CDR3 protein: CSARDWAPSGALTDTQYF. CDR3 in DNA: TGCAGTGCTAGAGATTGGGCCCCTAGCGGGGCTCTCACAGATACGCAGTATTTT.

The V gene is TRBV12-3 or TRBV12-4, the J gene TRBJ1-1; the D is unclear. This CDR3 contains 15 residues. V was cut by 6 bases and J by 1 base, with 15 bases left in between. The CDR3 loop reads CASRLPDGQNTEAFF. In DNA, the CDR3 is TGTGCCAGCAGACTACCCGACGGCCAGAACACTGAAGCTTTCTTT.

The CDR3 DNA sequence: TGTGCCAGCAGCTTGGGGGGGAGCGGGGAACGAGAGACCCAGTACTTC. It encodes CASSLGGSGERETQYF. The chain uses TRBV11-2 and TRBJ2-5, with 7 bases lining up with TRBD2. Germline assignment: CDR1 SGHAT and CDR2 FQNNGV. The CDR3 sequence is 16 residues long. V lost 3 bases and J lost 4; bases outside the gene matches: 11.

J is TRBJ2-2 and V is TRBV4-3, with D perhaps TRBD2 (6 bases). Germline CDR1 and CDR2: LGHNA and YSLEER. Trimming pared 0 bases from V and 6 bases from J, leaving 11 bases between. CDR3 length: 15 residues. CDR3: CASSQDLLAAGELFF. The CDR3 DNA follows: TGCGCCAGCAGCCAAGATCTATTAGCGGCCGGGGAGCTGTTTTTT.

This sequence joins TRBV7-2 and TRBJ2-1; D uncertain. V lost 5 bases and J 9 bases, leaving 14 bases between the germline ends. Per germline, CDR1 SGHTA and CDR2 FQGNSA. The CDR3 is 13 amino acids. The CDR3, as DNA: TGTGCCAGCAGCCCTAACCCTAGGAGTGAGCAGTTCTTC. This sequence encodes CASSPNPRSEQFF.

This clonotype turned up a few times. V and J are TRBV20-1 and TRBJ2-5; D perhaps matches TRBD1 (7 bases). The CDR3 has 12 amino acids. V was cut by 5 bases and J by 4 bases, with 11 bases left in between. Per germline, CDR1 DFQATT and CDR2 SNEGSKA (reference sequence). CDR3 protein: CSASGGGETQYF. DNA for the CDR3: TGCAGTGCTTCAGGGGGAGGAGAGACCCAGTACTTC.

This chain connects TRBV18 to TRBJ2-5; D gene ambiguous. Trimming removed 0 bases from V and 0 bases from J, with 8 bases in between. This CDR3 has 15 residues. The germline V gene encodes CDR1 KGHSH and CDR2 LQKENI. The DNA for the CDR3 is TGTGCCAGCTCACCACCGTTGGCCTACCAAGAGACCCAGTACTTC. The encoded protein is CASSPPLAYQETQYF.